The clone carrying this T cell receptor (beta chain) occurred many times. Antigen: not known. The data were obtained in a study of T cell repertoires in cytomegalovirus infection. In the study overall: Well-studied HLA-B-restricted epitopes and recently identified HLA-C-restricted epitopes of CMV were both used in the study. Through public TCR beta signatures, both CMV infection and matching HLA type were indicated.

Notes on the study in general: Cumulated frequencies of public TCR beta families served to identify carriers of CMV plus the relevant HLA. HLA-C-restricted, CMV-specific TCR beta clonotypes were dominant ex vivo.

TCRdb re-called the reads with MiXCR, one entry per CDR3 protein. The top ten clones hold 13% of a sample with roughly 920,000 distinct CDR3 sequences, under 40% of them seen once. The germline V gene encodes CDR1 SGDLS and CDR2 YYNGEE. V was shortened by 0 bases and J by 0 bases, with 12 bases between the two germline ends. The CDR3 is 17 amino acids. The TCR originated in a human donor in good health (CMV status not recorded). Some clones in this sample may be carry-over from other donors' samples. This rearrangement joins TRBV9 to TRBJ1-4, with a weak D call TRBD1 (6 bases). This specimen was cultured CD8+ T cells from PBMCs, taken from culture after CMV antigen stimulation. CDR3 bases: TGTGCCAGCAGCGTAGCCGGACAGAGTTCAACTAATGAAAAACTGTTTTTT. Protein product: CASSVAGQSSTNEKLFF.